This T cell receptor (beta chain) was identified in a study of T cell changes during pregnancy in multiple sclerosis. The CDR3 consists of 14 residues. CDR1 is SEHNR, CDR2 FQNEAQ, per germline (reference sequence). V was clipped by 5 bases and J by 6 bases; unmatched bases: 5. TCRdb's table, derived via immunoSEQ multiplex PCR, lists solely in-frame clones and lacks some. The sample lists 3,400 or so clones; 80% to 90% were seen once. The receptor was derived from a female donor in good health, enrolled as a control in a pregnancy study. The V call is TRBV7-9, the J call TRBJ2-3; 10 nucleotides line up with TRBD1. Sequencing was performed on CD8+ T cells from peripheral blood mononuclear cells, taken in the first trimester of pregnancy. This CDR3 is CASSTGTGADTQYF. DNA for the CDR3: TGTGCCAGCAGCACGGGGACAGGGGCGGATACGCAGTATTTT.